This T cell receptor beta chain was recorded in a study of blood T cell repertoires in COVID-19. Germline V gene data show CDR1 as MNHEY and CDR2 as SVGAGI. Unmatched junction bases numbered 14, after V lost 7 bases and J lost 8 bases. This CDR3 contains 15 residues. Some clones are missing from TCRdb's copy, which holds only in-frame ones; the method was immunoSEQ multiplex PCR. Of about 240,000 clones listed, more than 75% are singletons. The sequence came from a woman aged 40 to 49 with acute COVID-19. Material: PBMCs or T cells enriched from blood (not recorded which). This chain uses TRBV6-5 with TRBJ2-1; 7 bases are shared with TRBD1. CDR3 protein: CASMRGGTDGDEQFF. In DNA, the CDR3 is TGTGCCAGCATGCGAGGGGGCACTGATGGGGATGAGCAGTTCTTC.